This T cell receptor beta chain was recorded in a study of prognosis after radiotherapy for stage I lung cancer. In the study overall: Stage I non-small cell lung cancer patients, who were enrolled in Nanjing, China, joined the cohort between 2018 and 2019.

Study-wide results and caveats: The way patients used TRBV and TRBJ genes reportedly differed depending on whether they had metastases.

After removal of 5 bases from V and 4 bases from J, the junction contained 7 bases not matched to a gene. Germline assignment: CDR1 SGHNT and CDR2 YENEEA. The CDR3 runs to 15 residues. Multiplex PCR, run in two rounds, amplified TCR beta CDR3 from genomic DNA. Primers (each specific to one TRBV or TRBJ gene) were used in first-round PCR. TCRdb re-derived calls from the multiplex PCR reads in MiXCR, one entry per CDR3 protein. The table has under 15,000 distinct CDR3 sequences, less than 70% seen once. This clonotype is medium-sized. Its antigen is as yet unknown. The sequence was obtained from a donor of 50 years or more with non-small cell lung cancer. The gene calls are TRBV11-3 and TRBJ2-1, with 8 bases lining up with TRBD2. Sequencing was performed on PBMCs, taken before or after stereotactic body radiation therapy (not recorded which). CDR3: CASSQALAGYNEQFF. CDR3 DNA: TGTGCCAGCAGCCAGGCCCTAGCGGGTTACAATGAGCAGTTCTTC.